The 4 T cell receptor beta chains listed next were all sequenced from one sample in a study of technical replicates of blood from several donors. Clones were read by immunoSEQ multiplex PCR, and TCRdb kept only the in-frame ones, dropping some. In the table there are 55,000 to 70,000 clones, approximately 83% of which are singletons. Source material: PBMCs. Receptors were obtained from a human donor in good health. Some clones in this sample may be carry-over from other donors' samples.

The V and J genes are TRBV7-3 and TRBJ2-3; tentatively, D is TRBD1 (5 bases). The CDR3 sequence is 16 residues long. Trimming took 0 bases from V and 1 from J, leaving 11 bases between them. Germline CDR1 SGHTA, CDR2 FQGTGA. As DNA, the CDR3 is TGTGCCAGCAGCTTAACAGTGACAGCTGGCACAGATACGCAGTATTTT. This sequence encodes CASSLTVTAGTDTQYF.

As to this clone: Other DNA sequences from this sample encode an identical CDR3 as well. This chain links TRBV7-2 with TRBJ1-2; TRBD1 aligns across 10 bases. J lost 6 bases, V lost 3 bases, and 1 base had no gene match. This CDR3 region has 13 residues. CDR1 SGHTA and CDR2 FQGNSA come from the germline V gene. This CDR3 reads CASSFDRGHGYTF. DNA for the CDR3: TGTGCCAGCAGCTTTGACAGGGGGCATGGCTACACCTTC.

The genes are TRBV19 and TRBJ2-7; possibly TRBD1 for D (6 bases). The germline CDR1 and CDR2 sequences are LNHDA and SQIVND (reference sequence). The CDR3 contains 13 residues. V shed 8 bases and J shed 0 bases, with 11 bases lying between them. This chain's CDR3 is CASGVTGSYEQYF. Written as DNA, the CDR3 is TGTGCCAGTGGGGTGACAGGCTCCTACGAGCAGTACTTC.

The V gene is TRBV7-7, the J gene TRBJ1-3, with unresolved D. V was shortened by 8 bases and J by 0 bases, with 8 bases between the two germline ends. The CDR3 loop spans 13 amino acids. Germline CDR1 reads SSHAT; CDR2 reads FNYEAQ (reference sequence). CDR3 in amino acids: CASSVSSGNTIYF. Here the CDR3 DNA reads TGTGCCAGCTCGGTGAGCTCTGGAAACACCATATATTTT.